The rows below give T cell receptor beta chains drawn from one sample of a study of shared clonotypes between healthy human individuals. Repertoires were generated with immunoSEQ multiplex PCR, while TCRdb's copy carries only in-frame clones and drops some. Among about 870,000 clones listed, 90% to 95% were seen once. The sample comprised naive CD8+ T cells sorted from blood. The receptor source for this set is a man aged 30 to 39 in good health. Both conserved end residues are part of each CDR3. A D gene is named only where the DNA matches it firmly. Size is omitted from some rows. Given values are once, few, many or a class for expanded clones.

d_call	clone_size	v_call	j_call	cdr3_length	cdr3_aa	cdr3_nt
-	once	TRBV5-5	TRBJ1-5	15	CASSLSVGGNQPQHF	TGTGCCAGCAGCCTTTCAGTGGGAGGGAATCAGCCCCAGCATTTT
TRBD2	-	TRBV6-1	TRBJ2-7	14	CASRDGTSGYEQYF	TGTGCCAGCAGGGACGGGACTAGCGGGTACGAGCAGTACTTC
-	-	TRBV28	TRBJ2-2	14	CASSLRDAYGELFF	TGTGCCAGCAGTTTAAGGGACGCATACGGGGAGCTGTTTTTT
-	-	TRBV28	TRBJ2-6	19	CASSLRGVLSTSGANVLTF	TGTGCCAGCAGTTTAAGAGGGGTTCTCTCGACCTCTGGGGCCAACGTCCTGACTTTC
-	-	TRBV2	TRBJ2-4	14	CASSEEGGKNIQYF	TGTGCCAGCAGTGAAGAGGGAGGCAAAAACATTCAGTACTTC
-	-	TRBV29-1	TRBJ2-7	12	CSIRGDSYEQYF	TGCAGCATCAGGGGGGACTCCTACGAGCAGTACTTC
-	-	TRBV7-9	TRBJ2-7	17	CASSLGDMAAGAYEQYF	TGTGCCAGCAGCTTAGGGGACATGGCGGCAGGGGCCTACGAGCAGTACTTC
-	-	TRBV27	TRBJ2-2	12	CASSPPAGELFF	TGTGCCAGCAGTCCCCCGGCCGGGGAGCTGTTTTTT
-	-	TRBV9	TRBJ2-3	17	CASSQISPLDPTDTQYF	TGTGCCAGCAGCCAAATTTCCCCCCTAGACCCCACAGATACGCAGTATTTT
-	-	TRBV2	TRBJ1-2	14	CASSEVGGSGGYTF	TGTGCCAGCAGTGAGGTCGGGGGGAGTGGTGGCTACACCTTC
-	-	TRBV28	TRBJ2-2	15	CASSIQLSNTGELFF	TGTGCCAGCAGTATTCAACTCTCGAACACCGGGGAGCTGTTTTTT
-	once	TRBV7-8	TRBJ2-1	13	CASSFDLYNEQFF	TGTGCCAGCAGCTTCGATCTGTACAATGAGCAGTTCTTC
-	few	TRBV27	TRBJ1-2	15	CASSFSSGGGIGYTF	TGTGCCAGCAGTTTTAGTAGTGGAGGGGGTATAGGCTACACCTTC
-	-	TRBV14	TRBJ2-1	15	CASGLAQAPYNEQFF	TGTGCCAGCGGATTAGCGCAGGCGCCTTACAATGAGCAGTTCTTC
TRBD1	-	TRBV4-3	TRBJ2-7	18	CASSQDRLGTGALYEQYF	TGCGCCAGCAGCCAAGATCGTTTGGGGACAGGGGCTCTCTACGAGCAGTACTTC
TRBD1	-	TRBV6-1	TRBJ2-7	15	CASSGNRGRTYEQYF	TGTGCCAGCAGTGGCAACAGGGGGCGCACCTACGAGCAGTACTTC
-	-	TRBV6-1	TRBJ1-2	9	CASGNGYTF	TGTGCCTCGGGGAACGGCTACACCTTC
-	-	TRBV6-5	TRBJ2-5	13	CASSSGYKETQYF	TGTGCCAGCAGTTCGGGCTATAAAGAGACCCAGTACTTC
TRBD2	-	TRBV7-2	TRBJ2-7	15	CASSPAASGYYEQYF	TGTGCCAGCAGCCCAGCGGCTAGCGGGTACTACGAGCAGTACTTC
-	-	TRBV9	TRBJ2-1	17	CASSVETPSSSYNEQFF	TGTGCCAGCAGCGTAGAGACGCCCTCGAGTTCCTACAATGAGCAGTTCTTC
TRBD1	-	TRBV6-6	TRBJ1-5	14	CASSTPGTGDRWHF	TGTGCCAGCAGCACCCCGGGGACAGGGGATAGGTGGCATTTT
-	-	TRBV29-1	TRBJ1-2	13	CSVVFVTNYGYTF	TGCAGCGTTGTCTTTGTCACTAACTATGGCTACACCTTC
-	-	TRBV27	TRBJ2-1	11	CASSNGNEQFF	TGTGCCAGCAGTAACGGTAATGAGCAGTTCTTC
-	-	TRBV2	TRBJ2-7	13	CASREFRGYEQYF	TGTGCCAGCAGAGAGTTTCGAGGTTACGAGCAGTACTTC
-	-	TRBV27	TRBJ2-7	13	CASSYRKGYEQYF	TGTGCCAGCAGTTATAGAAAGGGCTACGAGCAGTACTTC
-	-	TRBV9	TRBJ2-5	17	CASSVSRQGGGGETQYF	TGTGCCAGCAGTGTCTCCCGGCAGGGAGGGGGAGGAGAGACCCAGTACTTC
-	-	TRBV2	TRBJ2-1	16	CASSEAGGLPYNEQFF	TGTGCCAGCAGTGAAGCCGGCGGACTCCCCTACAATGAGCAGTTCTTC
-	-	TRBV29-1	TRBJ1-4	13	CSVGDKTNEKLFF	TGCAGCGTTGGGGACAAAACTAATGAAAAACTGTTTTTT
-	-	TRBV18	TRBJ2-5	16	CASSPGTVHRGETQYF	TGTGCCAGCTCACCCGGGACCGTACACCGAGGAGAGACCCAGTACTTC
TRBD2	-	TRBV27	TRBJ2-7	14	CADILAGVPYEQYF	TGTGCCGACATCCTAGCGGGAGTCCCCTACGAGCAGTACTTC
-	-	TRBV2	TRBJ2-7	13	CASSDDRTYEQYF	TGTGCCAGCAGTGACGACAGAACCTACGAGCAGTACTTC
-	-	TRBV29-1	TRBJ2-1	13	CSVVTQGVNEQFF	TGCAGCGTTGTCACACAGGGAGTCAATGAGCAGTTCTTC
-	-	TRBV7-9	TRBJ2-5	14	CASTGEAVVETQYF	TGTGCCAGCACCGGAGAGGCGGTGGTGGAGACCCAGTACTTC
-	-	TRBV6-6	TRBJ1-1	13	CASSYSEGSEAFF	TGTGCCAGCAGTTACTCGGAAGGTTCTGAAGCTTTCTTT
TRBD1	-	TRBV7-9	TRBJ2-7	14	CASSFADREYEQYF	TGTGCCAGCAGCTTCGCCGACAGGGAATACGAGCAGTACTTC
-	-	TRBV6-1	TRBJ1-1	15	CASSELLGAMSEAFF	TGTGCCAGCAGTGAACTTTTGGGGGCGATGAGTGAAGCTTTCTTT
-	-	TRBV9	TRBJ1-5	14	CASSPGYSNQPQHF	TGTGCCAGCAGCCCAGGGTATAGCAATCAGCCCCAGCATTTT
-	-	TRBV28	TRBJ1-5	13	CASSLSGNQPQHF	TGTGCCAGCAGTTTAAGCGGAAATCAGCCCCAGCATTTT
TRBD1	-	TRBV28	TRBJ1-1	16	CASSPPTGVQRTEAFF	TGTGCCAGCAGTCCCCCGACAGGGGTACAGAGAACTGAAGCTTTCTTT
-	-	TRBV9	TRBJ2-7	14	CASSAGLATYEQYF	TGTGCCAGCAGTGCAGGGCTAGCGACCTACGAGCAGTACTTC
-	-	TRBV6-5	TRBJ1-1	15	CASSYQTGLRTEAFF	TGTGCCAGCAGTTACCAGACAGGCTTGAGGACTGAAGCTTTCTTT
TRBD2	-	TRBV4-1	TRBJ2-1	17	CASSQDSGRIGLNEQFF	TGCGCCAGCAGCCAAGATAGCGGGAGGATAGGGCTCAATGAGCAGTTCTTC
-	-	TRBV30	TRBJ1-3	14	CAWSWMQSGNTIYF	TGTGCCTGGAGCTGGATGCAATCTGGAAACACCATATATTTT
TRBD1	-	TRBV6-5	TRBJ2-7	14	CASTRTGDSYEQYF	TGTGCCAGCACCCGGACAGGTGATTCCTACGAGCAGTACTTC
TRBD2	-	TRBV27	TRBJ2-1	14	CASKPSGSGNEQFF	TGTGCCAGCAAACCTAGCGGGAGTGGAAATGAGCAGTTCTTC
TRBD2	-	TRBV5-1	TRBJ2-7	14	CASGSGTISYEQYF	TGCGCCAGCGGCTCCGGGACTATTTCCTACGAGCAGTACTTC
TRBD1	-	TRBV6-4	TRBJ1-2	14	CASSDSPGGIGYTF	TGTGCCAGCAGTGACTCACCAGGGGGGATAGGCTACACCTTC
-	once	TRBV27	TRBJ2-7	14	CASSFAVKGYEQYF	TGTGCCAGCAGCTTTGCCGTAAAGGGCTACGAGCAGTACTTC
-	-	TRBV27	TRBJ1-5	13	CASSLAWGQPQHF	TGTGCCAGCAGTTTAGCTTGGGGTCAGCCCCAGCATTTT
-	-	TRBV6-5	TRBJ2-7	15	CASSYGQGQFYEQYF	TGTGCCAGCAGTTACGGGCAGGGCCAATTCTACGAGCAGTACTTC
-	-	TRBV27	TRBJ2-7	14	CASSFFDGSYEQYF	TGTGCCAGCAGTTTTTTTGACGGTTCCTACGAGCAGTACTTC
-	-	TRBV5-4	TRBJ2-7	15	CASSISGTRTHEQYF	TGTGCCAGCAGCATATCTGGGACAAGGACCCACGAGCAGTACTTC
-	-	TRBV7-9	TRBJ2-7	15	CASSPPWAGSYEQYF	TGTGCCAGCAGTCCACCATGGGCGGGAAGTTACGAGCAGTACTTC